This TCR beta chain was sequenced during a study of Ad26.COV2.S vaccination and SARS-CoV-2 variants. Across the whole study: Intramuscularly, Ad26.COV2.S was given either once or twice, 56 days apart.

Treatment here: 19 received Ad26.COV2.S at low or high dose, single or two shots; roughly five received placebo; per-sample allocation not given. Repertoires come from day 63 after the first vaccine or placebo injection. The donor was a Boston adult aged 18-55 years. Broader study findings: Considerable breadth of spike-specific CD8+ and CD4+ T cell responses has reportedly been documented following vaccination. Analytic work on TCR breadth and depth might have understated the full extent of total T cell responses.

Regarding this clone: Its antigen is unknown.

The V gene's germline CDR1 is MNHEY and CDR2 SVGAGI. The V and J ends lost 4 bases and 8 bases respectively, with 12 bases between them. The CDR3 runs to 14 residues. Assay: immunoSEQ multiplex PCR; the TCRdb copy retains only in-frame clones and omits some. Of about 350,000 clones listed, 70% to 90% are singletons. The sequences come from peripheral blood, collected in a trial of Ad26.COV2.S vaccine versus placebo. This receptor was identified in a person aged 18-65 years who received the Ad26.COV2.S COVID-19 vaccine or a placebo. The chain has TRBV6-5 and TRBJ1-6; possibly TRBD1 for D (5 bases). CDR3 nucleotide sequence: TGTGCCAGCAGTTGGCAGGGTTATGATTCACCCCTCCACTTT. Its protein is CASSWQGYDSPLHF.